The 12 T cell receptor beta chains presented below share a single source sample, sequenced in a study of cytomegalovirus exposure and HLA in healthy donors. PCR was performed using 60 Vbeta and 13 Jbeta primers. Sequencing was performed with immunoSEQ multiplex PCR; in TCRdb, only in-frame clones are kept and a portion is missing. The top ten hold 2.1% of the sample, which has some 190,000 clones, more than 60% seen once. Input material: PBMCs. The origin of the receptors is a young woman in good health and CMV-seropositive.

The chain is built from TRBV29-1 and TRBJ1-2, with D maybe TRBD1 (6 bases). Trimming stripped 2 bases from V and 8 bases from J, with 9 bases between. The germline V gene has CDR1 SQVTM and CDR2 ANQGSEA. The CDR3 spans 11 residues. CDR3 in DNA: TGCAGCGTTGAAATAACAGGGGGCTACACCTTC. This translates into CSVEITGGYTF.

V is TRBV30 and J is TRBJ1-6; TRBD1 might be the D (6 bases). The germline V gene has CDR1 GTSNPN and CDR2 SVGIG (reference sequence). Trimming left V 0 bases short and J 15 bases short, with 12 bases between. This CDR3 is 12 amino acids long. In nucleotides, the CDR3 is TGTGCCTGGAGTGTACTCGGGGACAACCTCCACTTT. Protein sequence: CAWSVLGDNLHF.

The chain is built from TRBV5-4 and TRBJ2-7, with D perhaps TRBD2 (5 bases). V lost 3 bases, J lost 7 bases, and 17 bases lay in between. The CDR3 loop spans 14 amino acids. The germline CDR1 and CDR2 sequences are SGHNT and YYREEE (reference sequence). CDR3 loop: CASSWRTEPTEQYF. The CDR3 DNA follows: TGTGCCAGCAGCTGGAGGACCGAACCTACGGAGCAGTACTTC.

The chain uses TRBV28 and TRBJ2-2; TRBD1 matches at 8 bases. With V trimmed by 4 bases and J by 4 bases, 5 bases remained unmatched. The CDR3 has 15 amino acids. CDR1 MDHEN and CDR2 SYDVKM come from the germline V gene. In nucleotides, the CDR3 is TGTGCCAGCAGTTCGCAGGGGGCCGGCACCGGGGAGCTGTTTTTT. This encodes CASSSQGAGTGELFF.

In DNA, the CDR3 is TGTGCCAGCAGAGGGGACAGGGCTAATGAAAAACTGTTTTTT. This sequence encodes CASRGDRANEKLFF. The chain carries TRBV27 and TRBJ1-4; 9 positions agree with TRBD1. CDR3 length: 14 residues. Per germline, CDR1 MNHEY and CDR2 SMNVEV (reference sequence). With 6 bases clipped from V and 3 bases from J, the junction kept 2 bases outside the gene matches.

This clone has more than one count but fewer than ten. This rearrangement joins TRBV29-1 to TRBJ1-2; tentatively, D is TRBD1 (6 bases). Germline V lookup: CDR1 SQVTM, CDR2 ANQGSEA. CDR3 size: 12 residues. Between the trimmed V and J ends, which lost 5 bases and 3 bases, there was a span of 10 bases. CDR3 in DNA: TGCAGCGTTTCCCGACAGGACTATGGCTACACCTTC. Its translation: CSVSRQDYGYTF.

This sequence joins TRBV28 and TRBJ1-2; a weak D match, TRBD1 (5 bases). Germline lookup yields CDR1 MDHEN and CDR2 SYDVKM. The V end was cut by 3 bases, the J end by 4 bases, with 12 bases between. This CDR3 comprises 14 residues. The CDR3, as DNA: TGTGCCAGCAGTTTTTTCGGCAGGGCCTATGGCTACACCTTC. This gives the protein CASSFFGRAYGYTF.

V is TRBV7-7 and J is TRBJ2-1, with 10 bases that match TRBD1. Germline V gives CDR1 SSHAT, CDR2 FNYEAQ (reference sequence). This CDR3 comprises 16 residues. The V segment lost 2 bases and the J segment 8 bases; nucleotides outside the gene matches: 9. CDR3: CASSLRTGQGEYEQFF. The CDR3 coding sequence is TGTGCCAGCAGCTTAAGAACTGGACAGGGGGAGTATGAGCAGTTCTTC.

This chain connects TRBV19 to TRBJ1-5, with TRBD1 as a possible D gene (5 bases). Deletions cut 3 bases from V and 2 bases from J, with 11 bases between. CDR3 size: 15 residues. Germline V lookup: CDR1 LNHDA, CDR2 SQIVND (reference sequence). The CDR3 is CASSINPRGNQPQHF. CDR3 DNA sequence: TGTGCCAGTAGTATTAATCCCAGGGGCAATCAGCCCCAGCATTTT.

This chain links TRBV28 with TRBJ2-1; D might be TRBD2 (6 bases). V lost 1 base, J lost 1 base, and 14 bases lay in between. Germline V lookup: CDR1 MDHEN, CDR2 SYDVKM. The CDR3 consists of 17 residues. The CDR3 loop is CASSLLGGLLSYNEQFF. The DNA of the CDR3 is TGTGCCAGCAGTTTATTGGGGGGACTCCTGTCCTACAATGAGCAGTTCTTC.

This chain links TRBV7-3 with TRBJ1-3; D ambiguous. CDR1 and CDR2 from the germline V gene are SGHTA and FQGTGA. The germline V and J ends were trimmed by 5 bases and 1 base, with 15 bases remaining between them. This CDR3 spans 16 amino acids. The CDR3 here is CASSEKGGYSGNTIYF. The CDR3 DNA follows: TGTGCCAGCAGCGAAAAGGGAGGCTATTCTGGAAACACCATATATTTT.

The chain combines TRBV14 with TRBJ2-7; 10 positions match TRBD2. From germline, CDR1 is SGHDN and CDR2 FVKESK. The CDR3 consists of 15 residues. The trim removed 3 bases at V and 3 bases at J, leaving 5 bases unmatched. The CDR3 DNA sequence: TGTGCCAGCAGCCAGGGGACTAGCGCTTACTACGAGCAGTACTTC. Amino acids: CASSQGTSAYYEQYF.